This T cell receptor beta chain stems from a study of metastatic and nonmetastatic thyroid tumors. All patients were treatment-naive before thyroid surgery. This clone was seen ten or more times. TCRdb reanalyzed the PCR reads with MiXCR. The sample contains about 52,000 clones, approximately 15% of which appear only once. The TCR comes from a female donor with papillary thyroid cancer or a benign thyroid nodule (not recorded which). Some clones in this sample may be carry-over from other donors' samples. The sample taken for sequencing was blood.

The CDR3 spells CSASREGAGDTQYF. The DNA of the CDR3 is TGCAGTGCGAGCAGAGAGGGGGCTGGAGATACGCAGTATTTT. The chain employs TRBV20-1 and TRBJ2-3; 7 bases are a match to TRBD1. The CDR3 is made up of 14 amino acids. Per germline, CDR1 DFQATT and CDR2 SNEGSKA (reference sequence). With 6 bases clipped from V and 5 bases from J, the junction kept 11 bases outside the gene matches.